This is a list of T cell receptor beta chains from one sample in a study of T-cell reconstitution after alpha-beta-depleted transplantation in children. Via MiXCR, TCRdb re-called the PCR reads, giving one row per CDR3 protein. The sample has about 200,000 distinct CDR3 sequences, under 8.5% seen once. This sample comprised PBMCs, obtained before TCRalphabeta/CD19-depleted stem cell transplant. These TCRs come from a boy between 2 and 10 years old with acute lymphoblastic leukemia, due to receive a stem cell transplant. CDR3s include the opening cysteine and the closing phenylalanine or tryptophan. D genes are given only for firm matches. Only part of the rows carry a size: once, few, many, or a class if the clone is expanded.

J,D,V,size,CDR3,DNA
TRBJ2-5,NA,TRBV2,few,CASRLGQYQETQYF,TGTGCCAGCAGGCTCGGACAGTACCAAGAGACCCAGTACTTC
TRBJ2-1,NA,TRBV4-1,NA,CASSQDLRYNEQFF,TGCGCCAGCAGCCAAGATCTACGCTACAATGAGCAGTTCTTC
TRBJ2-1,NA,TRBV5-5,NA,CASSLEGAYWSYNQQFF,TGTGCCAGCAGCTTGGAAGGGGCTTATTGGAGCTACAATCAGCAGTTCTTC
TRBJ2-7,NA,TRBV5-6,few,CASSFVGGHEQYF,TGTGCCAGCAGCTTTGTCGGGGGCCACGAGCAGTACTTC
TRBJ1-5,NA,TRBV6-6,many,CASSLGSGNQPQHF,TGTGCCAGCAGTCTCGGATCTGGCAATCAGCCCCAGCATTTT
TRBJ2-5,NA,TRBV20-1,few,CSAHPRDLPIETQYF,TGCAGTGCCCATCCCCGGGACCTTCCCATAGAGACCCAGTACTTC
TRBJ1-2,TRBD1,TRBV12-3/TRBV12-4,many,CASSAPTGVSYGYTF,TGTGCCAGCAGTGCACCGACAGGGGTTAGCTATGGCTACACCTTC
TRBJ2-7,NA,TRBV13,NA,CASRNTRGSYEQYF,TGTGCCAGCAGAAACACGAGGGGCTCTTACGAGCAGTACTTC
TRBJ2-5,TRBD1,TRBV12-3/TRBV12-4,NA,CASSLTGGIETQYF,TGTGCCAGCAGTTTGACAGGGGGGATTGAGACCCAGTACTTC
TRBJ1-3,NA,TRBV7-9,few,CASSLGGVGNTIYF,TGTGCCAGCAGCTTAGGTGGTGTTGGAAACACCATATATTTT
TRBJ2-7,NA,TRBV25-1,NA,CASRARGISYEQYF,TGTGCCAGCAGGGCTCGAGGTATATCCTACGAGCAGTACTTC
TRBJ1-2,NA,TRBV12-3/TRBV12-4,many,CASSTYRYGYTF,TGTGCCAGCAGCACCTACAGATATGGCTACACCTTC
TRBJ2-5,TRBD2,TRBV4-3,many,CASSQRLAIGETQYF,TGCGCCAGCAGCCAAAGACTAGCAATTGGGGAGACCCAGTACTTC
TRBJ1-5,TRBD1,TRBV11-2,many,CASSLGGTGRPQHF,TGTGCCAGCAGCTTAGGAGGGACAGGTCGGCCCCAGCATTTT
TRBJ2-5,TRBD2,TRBV20-1,NA,CSASEAGGLGETQYF,TGCAGTGCTAGTGAAGCGGGGGGGCTAGGGGAGACCCAGTACTTC
TRBJ2-1,NA,TRBV29-1,NA,CSVALSGGRSLEQFF,TGCAGCGTTGCCCTCTCCGGGGGGCGAAGCCTTGAGCAGTTCTTC
TRBJ1-3,TRBD1,TRBV5-1,NA,CASSSGTGFGNTIYF,TGCGCCAGCAGCTCCGGGACAGGGTTTGGAAACACCATATATTTT
TRBJ1-6,NA,TRBV30,few,CAWSVGWNSPLHF,TGTGCCTGGAGTGTCGGCTGGAATTCACCCCTCCACTTT
TRBJ2-3,TRBD2,TRBV6-2/TRBV6-3,many,CASSSPLAGGTDTQYF,TGTGCCAGCAGCTCACCATTAGCGGGGGGCACAGATACGCAGTATTTT
TRBJ1-1,NA,TRBV3-1,few,CASSPYSTVMNTEAFF,TGTGCCAGCAGCCCATACTCCACAGTCATGAACACTGAAGCTTTCTTT
TRBJ1-3,NA,TRBV25-1,NA,CASSDSSDVGNTIYF,TGTGCCAGCAGTGACTCGTCGGACGTCGGAAACACCATATATTTT
TRBJ2-2,NA,TRBV7-2,NA,CASSFSGGPNTGELFF,TGTGCCAGCAGCTTCTCCGGGGGGCCGAACACCGGGGAGCTGTTTTTT
TRBJ2-3,TRBD2,TRBV6-5,NA,CASSYTSGGAGTDTQYF,TGTGCCAGCAGTTACACTAGCGGGGGGGCCGGCACAGATACGCAGTATTTT
TRBJ2-7,TRBD2,TRBV4-1,NA,CASSQLVAGNYEQYF,TGCGCCAGCAGCCAACTCGTAGCGGGGAACTACGAGCAGTACTTC
TRBJ2-1,NA,TRBV25-1,many,CASSEPGSSYNEQFF,TGTGCCAGCAGTGAACCGGGGAGCTCCTACAATGAGCAGTTCTTC
TRBJ2-5,TRBD2,TRBV5-1,few,CASSPILRGVQETQYF,TGCGCCAGCAGCCCGATTTTGCGGGGGGTACAAGAGACCCAGTACTTC
TRBJ2-1,TRBD2,TRBV29-1,many,CSARLAGEGEQFF,TGCAGCGCAAGACTAGCGGGAGAGGGTGAGCAGTTCTTC
TRBJ1-6,NA,TRBV5-1,few,CASSPRGGMSSYNSPLHF,TGCGCCAGCAGCCCGCGCGGGGGTATGAGCTCCTATAATTCACCCCTCCACTTT
TRBJ2-6,NA,TRBV6-5,many,CANDLAELQGNGANVLTF,TGTGCCAACGACTTGGCCGAATTACAGGGAAATGGGGCCAACGTCCTGACTTTC
TRBJ2-7,NA,TRBV25-1,NA,CASSAGNTYEQYF,TGTGCCAGCAGTGCCGGGAATACCTACGAGCAGTACTTC
TRBJ2-2,NA,TRBV28,many,CASSLNWATGELFF,TGTGCCAGCAGTTTAAACTGGGCCACCGGGGAGCTGTTTTTT
TRBJ2-5,TRBD2,TRBV27,many,CASSPIGLARETQYF,TGTGCCAGCAGCCCCATCGGACTAGCTCGGGAGACCCAGTACTTC
TRBJ1-2,NA,TRBV6-5,NA,CASSRRPGGYTF,TGTGCCAGCAGTCGTAGACCGGGAGGCTACACCTTC
TRBJ1-1,NA,TRBV27,many,CASSPGILNTEAFF,TGTGCCAGCAGTCCGGGGATCCTGAACACTGAAGCTTTCTTT
TRBJ2-7,TRBD1,TRBV7-2,many,CASSLNRGREQYF,TGTGCCAGCAGTCTAAACAGGGGCAGAGAGCAGTACTTC
TRBJ2-2,NA,TRBV7-2,many,CASSQRRANTGELFF,TGTGCCAGCAGCCAAAGACGCGCGAACACCGGGGAGCTGTTTTTT
TRBJ2-2,TRBD2,TRBV27,NA,CASKSLSAGKVSGELFF,TGTGCCAGCAAATCACTCTCAGCGGGGAAGGTGTCCGGGGAGCTGTTTTTT
TRBJ1-1,NA,TRBV5-5,few,CASRAGQMNTEAFF,TGTGCCAGCAGAGCTGGACAGATGAACACTGAAGCTTTCTTT
TRBJ1-5,TRBD1,TRBV28,many,CASSPRQGRDQPQHF,TGTGCCAGCAGTCCTCGACAGGGCCGGGATCAGCCCCAGCATTTT
TRBJ2-1,TRBD2,TRBV4-2,few,CASSQDQTGTSGSARNEQFF,TGTGCCAGCAGCCAAGACCAGACCGGGACTAGCGGGAGCGCTCGCAATGAGCAGTTCTTC
TRBJ2-1,NA,TRBV7-6,NA,CASSARGLGVDEQFF,TGTGCCAGCAGCGCCCGGGGGTTGGGTGTGGATGAGCAGTTCTTC
TRBJ1-5,NA,TRBV2,many,CASTGNLNQPQHF,TGTGCCAGCACGGGGAACTTGAATCAGCCCCAGCATTTT
TRBJ2-3,TRBD2,TRBV12-3/TRBV12-4,few,CASSIHFGGGPTDTQYF,TGTGCCAGCAGCATACATTTCGGGGGGGGGCCGACAGATACGCAGTATTTT
TRBJ1-4,NA,TRBV7-6,NA,CASSRLRDSQETNEKLFF,TGTGCCAGCAGCCGTCTCCGGGACTCCCAAGAAACTAATGAAAAACTGTTTTTT
TRBJ2-5,TRBD1,TRBV24-1,NA,CATSDGGQGLQETQYF,TGTGCCACCAGTGATGGGGGACAGGGCCTCCAAGAGACCCAGTACTTC
TRBJ1-6,NA,TRBV7-9,few,CASSLDGNSPLHF,TGTGCCAGCAGCTTAGACGGTAATTCACCCCTCCACTTT
TRBJ2-7,NA,TRBV10-3,many,CATCPSGTYEQYF,TGTGCCACCTGCCCTTCCGGGACCTACGAGCAGTACTTC
TRBJ2-7,NA,TRBV5-6,few,CASSGGPSAYEQYF,TGTGCCAGCAGCGGCGGGCCTTCAGCCTACGAGCAGTACTTC
TRBJ2-3,TRBD2,TRBV29-1,many,CSVDGLAGVTSTDTQYF,TGCAGCGTTGACGGACTAGCGGGGGTGACGAGCACAGATACGCAGTATTTT
TRBJ2-7,NA,TRBV5-1,few,CASSLGGGYTYEQYF,TGCGCCAGCAGCTTGGGGGGGGGCTACACCTACGAGCAGTACTTC
TRBJ2-1,NA,TRBV30,NA,CAWSFTIQGGAYNEQFF,TGTGCCTGGAGTTTTACAATTCAGGGGGGGGCCTACAATGAGCAGTTCTTC
TRBJ2-7,NA,TRBV28,NA,CASSPSGLVSYEQYF,TGTGCCAGCAGCCCATCAGGACTTGTCTCCTACGAGCAGTACTTC
TRBJ2-1,NA,TRBV27,many,CASSTGGPLKGEQFF,TGTGCCAGCAGTACCGGGGGGCCCCTTAAGGGTGAGCAGTTCTTC
TRBJ2-1,TRBD2,TRBV5-6,many,CASSPGGTSYNEQFF,TGTGCCAGCAGCCCCGGGGGGACGTCCTACAATGAGCAGTTCTTC